These 18 T cell receptor beta chains share one sample of origin, sequenced in a study of blood T cell repertoires in COVID-19. Assay: immunoSEQ multiplex PCR; the TCRdb copy retains only in-frame clones and omits some. Of 400,000 to 450,000 clones detected, approximately 90% appear once; the ten largest clones hold approximately 12%. Source material: peripheral blood. The receptors were gathered from a woman between 50 and 59 years old with COVID-19, enrolled during active disease.

The chain uses TRBV19 and TRBJ2-2; D may be TRBD1 (6 bases). The ends were cut back, 0 bases at V and 6 bases at J, with 11 bases in the middle. This CDR3 comprises 15 residues. Per germline, CDR1 LNHDA and CDR2 SQIVND (reference sequence). The CDR3 DNA reads as TGTGCCAGTAGTATAGAACAACCAGGGGCCGGGGAGCTGTTTTTT. It is translated as CASSIEQPGAGELFF.

The J gene is TRBJ2-1, the V gene TRBV2, with a tentative D call TRBD2 (6 bases). The V end lost 7 bases, the J end lost 6 bases, and 16 bases lay between the germline ends. This CDR3 is built from 14 residues. From germline, CDR1 is SNHLY and CDR2 FYNNEI. The CDR3 DNA is TGTGCCAGCAATGGGGACTCGGAGCCCAATGAGCAGTTCTTC. This gives the protein CASNGDSEPNEQFF.

V is TRBV5-1 and J is TRBJ2-5; TRBD2 might be the D (6 bases). CDR1 is SGHRS, CDR2 YFSETQ, per germline. CDR3 length: 14 residues. With 3 bases removed from V and 2 bases from J, the gap between germline ends came to 11 bases. As DNA, the CDR3 is TGCGCCAGCAGCTCGCTAGCGTCGCAAGAGACCCAGTACTTC. Translation: CASSSLASQETQYF.

The chain couples TRBV7-8 to TRBJ1-5; TRBD1 agrees at 8 bases. The CDR3 sequence is 15 residues long. Germline CDR1 is SGHVS and CDR2 is FQNEAQ. Trimming took 7 bases from V and 1 from J; bases not matched to a gene: 6. The CDR3 protein is CASTPGTGSNQPQHF. The CDR3 coding sequence is TGTGCCAGCACCCCAGGGACAGGCAGCAATCAGCCCCAGCATTTT.

J is TRBJ1-4 and V is TRBV2, with D possibly being TRBD1 (5 bases). V was trimmed by 8 bases and J by 7 bases, leaving 17 bases between them. Germline lookup yields CDR1 SNHLY and CDR2 FYNNEI. This CDR3 contains 14 residues. The CDR3 is CASPATGRGEKLFF. CDR3 sequence (DNA): TGTGCCAGCCCCGCCACGGGGAGGGGTGAAAAACTGTTTTTT.

The genes are TRBV4-1 and TRBJ1-1, with D uncertain. The CDR3 consists of 16 residues. Trimming stripped 2 bases from V and 2 bases from J, with 15 bases between. Germline CDR1 MGHRA, CDR2 YSYEKL. The CDR3 DNA sequence: TGCGCCAGCAGCCAATCTGGTCGGGTGATCAACACTGAAGCTTTCTTT. It yields the protein CASSQSGRVINTEAFF.

In this sample, this clone turned up a few times. The chain employs TRBV21-1 and TRBJ2-3; the table gives TRBD2 as D, unverified against the DNA. TRBV21-1 corresponds to a pseudogene. This CDR3 region has 21 residues. The CDR3 bases are TGTGCCAGCAGCAAAGAACGTGTGAGGGCTAGCGGGGGGGCGCGCACAGATACGCAGTATTTT. Encoded protein: CASSKERVRASGGARTDTQYF.

The chain is built from TRBV18 and TRBJ2-2; TRBD2 aligns across 11 bases. Germline V gene sequence: CDR1 KGHSH, CDR2 LQKENI. This CDR3 contains 19 residues. V trimming: 3 bases; J trimming: 3 bases; junction bases outside the gene matches: 12. CDR3 region: CASSPNPTPGLADTGELFF. The CDR3 nucleotides read TGTGCCAGCTCACCGAACCCGACCCCGGGACTAGCGGACACCGGGGAGCTGTTTTTT.

The chain couples TRBV13 to TRBJ2-1; tentative D call: TRBD1 (5 bases). The CDR3 spans 15 residues. Trimming cost V 3 bases and J 10 bases, with 19 bases left between them. The germline V gene encodes CDR1 PRHDT and CDR2 FYEKMQ (reference sequence). In nucleotides, the CDR3 is TGTGCCAGCAGCTTGGGATCCTATCAGGGTAACGAGCAGTTCTTC. Translated: CASSLGSYQGNEQFF.

This clone was seen more than once but under ten times. The chain employs TRBV10-3 and TRBJ1-5; TRBD1 is a possible D gene (5 bases). The CDR3 loop spans 13 amino acids. Trimming cost V 10 bases and J 6 bases, with 16 bases left between them. Germline lookup yields CDR1 ENHRY and CDR2 SYGVKD. Here the CDR3 DNA reads TGTGCCAGCGGGACCGCCGGTGGTCAGCCCCAGCATTTT. As protein: CASGTAGGQPQHF.

The rearrangement links TRBV10-2 to TRBJ2-2; TRBD1 agrees at 9 bases. This CDR3 is built from 16 residues. V was pared by 8 bases and J by 4 bases, with 11 bases of the junction left unmatched. Germline V gene lookup returns CDR1 WSHSY and CDR2 SAAADI. In DNA form, the CDR3 reads TGCGCCAGCTTAAAGGCCGGGACAGGGCGCACCGGGGAGCTGTTTTTT. This encodes CASLKAGTGRTGELFF.

In this sample, this clone turned up once. The sample contains more than one DNA sequence encoding this CDR3. V is TRBV11-2 and J is TRBJ1-6; TRBD1 matches 9 bases. This CDR3 region has 14 residues. Germline CDR1 SGHAT, CDR2 FQNNGV. V shed 5 bases, J shed 7 bases, and the junction held 3 bases outside the gene matches. The CDR3 here is CASSLGQGNSPLHF. The CDR3 DNA reads as TGTGCCAGCAGCCTCGGACAGGGGAATTCACCCCTCCACTTT.

The rearrangement links TRBV4-1 to TRBJ2-7; TRBD2 agrees at 7 bases. Per the germline V gene, CDR1 is MGHRA and CDR2 is YSYEKL. The ends lost 4 bases at V and 5 bases at J; junction bases unmatched: 8. This CDR3 region has 14 residues. The CDR3 reads CASSREGPPNEQYF. As DNA, the CDR3 is TGCGCCAGCAGCCGGGAGGGGCCCCCTAACGAGCAGTACTTC.

The chain's CDR3 is CASSPSRGSGTSNYGYTF. Here the CDR3 DNA reads TGTGCCAGCAGTCCGTCTAGGGGATCAGGGACTTCTAACTATGGCTACACCTTC. The chain employs TRBV27 and TRBJ1-2; tentatively, D is TRBD1 (5 bases). The CDR3 extends over 18 amino acids. V lost 5 bases to trimming and J lost 0 bases, with 22 bases between them. Germline values: CDR1 MNHEY, CDR2 SMNVEV (reference sequence).

The V and J genes are TRBV25-1 and TRBJ1-2; 8 bases line up with TRBD1. In germline, CDR1 is MGHDK, CDR2 SYGVNS. CDR3 size: 13 residues. Trimming cost V 7 bases and J 6 bases; bases outside gene matches: 7. The CDR3 is CASNADRADGYTF. DNA of the CDR3: TGTGCCAGCAACGCGGACAGGGCCGATGGCTACACCTTC.

This clone was counted a single time. The V and J genes are TRBV2 and TRBJ2-7, with 9 nucleotides matching TRBD1. V shed 10 bases and J 5 bases; nucleotides not matched to a gene: 12. Germline values: CDR1 SNHLY, CDR2 FYNNEI. There are 14 residues in the CDR3. The CDR3 sequence: CATPGQGIWDEQYF. CDR3 coding DNA: TGTGCCACCCCGGGACAGGGAATTTGGGACGAGCAGTACTTC.

The CDR3 region is CASSEGGHNYGYTF. As DNA, the CDR3 is TGTGCCAGCAGTGAAGGCGGGCATAACTATGGCTACACCTTC. V and J are TRBV2 and TRBJ1-2; unclear D gene. CDR1 and CDR2 (germline): SNHLY, FYNNEI. Trimming left V 1 base short and J 1 base short, with 7 bases between. There are 14 residues in the CDR3. Together with reference TRBV2 and TRBJ1-2, the CDR3 gives the full variable domain: EPEVTQTPSHQVTQMGQEVILRCVPISNHLYFYWYRQILGQKVEFLVSFYNNEISEKSEIFDDQFSVERPDGSNFTLKIRSTKLEDSAMYFCASSEGGHNYGYTFGSGTRLTVV.

CDR3 region: CASSQEKGKDEKLFF. DNA of the CDR3: TGTGCCAGCAGCCAAGAGAAGGGGAAGGATGAAAAACTGTTTTTT. The V and J genes are TRBV3-1 (or the pseudogene TRBV3-2) and TRBJ1-4, with a weak D call TRBD1 (5 bases). Germline V gives CDR1 LGHDT, CDR2 YNNKEL (reference sequence). The V gene lost 0 bases and the J gene lost 6 bases, with 11 bases spanning the gap. The CDR3 is made up of 15 amino acids.